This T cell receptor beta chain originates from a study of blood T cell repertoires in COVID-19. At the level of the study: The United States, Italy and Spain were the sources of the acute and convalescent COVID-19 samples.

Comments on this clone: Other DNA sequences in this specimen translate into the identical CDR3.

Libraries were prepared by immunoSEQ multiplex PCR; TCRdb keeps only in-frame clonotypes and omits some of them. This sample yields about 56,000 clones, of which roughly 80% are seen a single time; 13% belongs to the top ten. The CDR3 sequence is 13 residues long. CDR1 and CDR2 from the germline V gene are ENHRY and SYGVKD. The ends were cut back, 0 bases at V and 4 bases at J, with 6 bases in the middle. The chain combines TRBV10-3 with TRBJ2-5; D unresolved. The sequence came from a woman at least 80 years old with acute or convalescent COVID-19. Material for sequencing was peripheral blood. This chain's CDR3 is CAISESPGETQYF. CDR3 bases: TGTGCCATCAGTGAGTCGCCAGGAGAGACCCAGTACTTC.